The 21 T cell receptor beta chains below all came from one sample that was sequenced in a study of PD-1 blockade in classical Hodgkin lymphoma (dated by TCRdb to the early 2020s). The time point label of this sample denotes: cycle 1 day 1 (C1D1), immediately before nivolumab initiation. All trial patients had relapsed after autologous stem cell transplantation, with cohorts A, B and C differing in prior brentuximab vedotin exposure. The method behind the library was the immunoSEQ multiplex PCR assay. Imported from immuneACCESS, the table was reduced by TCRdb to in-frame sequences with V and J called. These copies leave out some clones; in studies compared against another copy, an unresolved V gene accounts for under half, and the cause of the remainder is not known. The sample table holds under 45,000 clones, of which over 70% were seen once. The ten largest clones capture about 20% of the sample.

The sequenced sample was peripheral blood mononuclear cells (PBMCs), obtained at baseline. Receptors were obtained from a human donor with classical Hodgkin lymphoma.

The CDR3 region has the DNA TGTGCCATCAGTGAGTCGGCCGCCTACGAGCAGTACTTC. This gives the protein CAISESAAYEQYF. The gene calls are TRBV10-3 and TRBJ2-5; D not resolved. TRBJ2-7 explains the end of the DNA better; the J call may be wrong. Germline values: CDR1 ENHRY, CDR2 SYGVKD. The CDR3 is 13 residues long.

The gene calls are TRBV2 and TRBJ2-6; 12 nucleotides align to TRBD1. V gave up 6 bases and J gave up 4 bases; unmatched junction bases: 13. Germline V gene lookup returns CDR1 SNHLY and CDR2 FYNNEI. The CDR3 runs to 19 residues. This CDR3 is CASRTTRGQGAPGANVLTF. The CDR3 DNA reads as TGTGCCAGCAGAACAACTCGGGGACAGGGGGCGCCCGGGGCCAACGTCCTGACTTTC.

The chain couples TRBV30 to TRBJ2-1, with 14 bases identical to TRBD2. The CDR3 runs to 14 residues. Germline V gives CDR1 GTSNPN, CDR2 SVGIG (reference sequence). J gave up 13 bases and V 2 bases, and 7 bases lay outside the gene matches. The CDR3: CAWSPGLAGDEQFF. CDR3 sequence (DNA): TGTGCCTGGAGTCCGGGACTAGCGGGAGACGAACAGTTCTTC.

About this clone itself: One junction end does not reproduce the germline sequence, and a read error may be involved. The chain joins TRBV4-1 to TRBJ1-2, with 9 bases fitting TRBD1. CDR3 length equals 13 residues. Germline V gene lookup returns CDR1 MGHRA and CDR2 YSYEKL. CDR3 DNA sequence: TGCGCCAGCAGCCAAGTTCGCCAGGACAGGGGAGCCTTC. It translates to CASSQVRQDRGAF.

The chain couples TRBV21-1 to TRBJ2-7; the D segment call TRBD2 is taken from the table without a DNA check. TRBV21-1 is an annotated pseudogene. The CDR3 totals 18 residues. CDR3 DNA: TGTGCCAGCAGCAACCCGGGGGCTAGCGGGGGCAGCTCCTACGAGCAGTACTTC. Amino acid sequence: CASSNPGASGGSSYEQYF.

The CDR3 bases are TGTGCCAGCAGTTATGGAAATCAGCCCCAGCATTTT. Encoded protein: CASSYGNQPQHF. The rearrangement uses TRBV6-5 and TRBJ1-5; the D is unclear. CDR3 length equals 12 residues. CDR1 and CDR2 (germline): MNHEY, SVGAGI. V was trimmed by 3 bases and J by 4 bases, leaving 4 bases between them.

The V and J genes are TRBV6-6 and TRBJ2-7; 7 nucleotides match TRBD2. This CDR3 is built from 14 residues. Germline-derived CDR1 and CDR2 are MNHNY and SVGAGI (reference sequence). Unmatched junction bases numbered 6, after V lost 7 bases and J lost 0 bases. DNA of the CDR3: TGTGCCAGCACCGGAGGGACTACCTCCTACGAGCAGTACTTC. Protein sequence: CASTGGTTSYEQYF.

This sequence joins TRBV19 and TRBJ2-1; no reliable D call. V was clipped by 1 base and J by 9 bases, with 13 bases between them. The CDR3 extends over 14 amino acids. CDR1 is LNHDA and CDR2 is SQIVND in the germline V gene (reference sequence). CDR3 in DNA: TGTGCCAGTAGTATAGCTGTAGTTTCAGGTGAGCAGTTCTTC. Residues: CASSIAVVSGEQFF.

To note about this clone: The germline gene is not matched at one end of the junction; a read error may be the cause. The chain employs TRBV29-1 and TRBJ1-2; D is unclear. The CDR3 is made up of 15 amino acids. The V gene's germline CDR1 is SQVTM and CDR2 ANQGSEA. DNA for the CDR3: TGCAACGTTCTGTGGGCGCGAACACCGTTAGATGGCTACACCTTC. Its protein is CNVLWARTPLDGYTF.

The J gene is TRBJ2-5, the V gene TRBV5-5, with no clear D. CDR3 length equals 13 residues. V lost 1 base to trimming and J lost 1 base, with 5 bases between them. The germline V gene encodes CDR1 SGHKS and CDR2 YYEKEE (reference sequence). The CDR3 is CASSLPGQETQYF. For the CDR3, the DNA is TGTGCCAGCAGCTTGCCTGGCCAAGAGACCCAGTACTTC.

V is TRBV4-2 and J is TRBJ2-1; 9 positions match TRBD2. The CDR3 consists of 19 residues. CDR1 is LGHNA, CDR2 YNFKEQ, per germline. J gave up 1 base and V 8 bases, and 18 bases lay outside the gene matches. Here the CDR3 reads CASAPGAGGVLGSYNEQFF. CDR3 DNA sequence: TGTGCCAGCGCCCCTGGGGCGGGAGGGGTTTTAGGGTCCTACAATGAGCAGTTCTTC.

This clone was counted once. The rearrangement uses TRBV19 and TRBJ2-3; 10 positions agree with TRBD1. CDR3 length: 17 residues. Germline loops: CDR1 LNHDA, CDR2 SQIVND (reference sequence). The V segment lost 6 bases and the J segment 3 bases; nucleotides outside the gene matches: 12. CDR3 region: CASRLRGGQGTTDTQYF. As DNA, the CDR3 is TGTGCCAGTAGGCTACGAGGGGGACAGGGGACGACAGATACGCAGTATTTT.

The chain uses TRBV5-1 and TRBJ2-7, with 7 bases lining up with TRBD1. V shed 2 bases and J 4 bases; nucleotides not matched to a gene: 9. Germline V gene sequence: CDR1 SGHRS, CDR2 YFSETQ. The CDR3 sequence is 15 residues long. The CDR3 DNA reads TGCGCCAGCAGCTTAGTGACAGGGTATGAGTACGAGCAGTACTTC. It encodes CASSLVTGYEYEQYF.

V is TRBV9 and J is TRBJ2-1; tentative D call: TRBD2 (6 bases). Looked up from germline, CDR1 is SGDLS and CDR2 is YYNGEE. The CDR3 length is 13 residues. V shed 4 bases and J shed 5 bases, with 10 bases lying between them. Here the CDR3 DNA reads TGTGCCAGCAGCCCACTAGCACACAATGAGCAGTTCTTC. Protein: CASSPLAHNEQFF.

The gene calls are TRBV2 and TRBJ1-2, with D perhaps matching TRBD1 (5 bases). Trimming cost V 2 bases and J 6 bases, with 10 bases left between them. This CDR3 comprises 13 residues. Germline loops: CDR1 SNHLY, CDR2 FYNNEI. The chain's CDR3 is CASSEWSGNGYTF. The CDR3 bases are TGTGCCAGCAGTGAATGGTCAGGGAATGGCTACACCTTC.

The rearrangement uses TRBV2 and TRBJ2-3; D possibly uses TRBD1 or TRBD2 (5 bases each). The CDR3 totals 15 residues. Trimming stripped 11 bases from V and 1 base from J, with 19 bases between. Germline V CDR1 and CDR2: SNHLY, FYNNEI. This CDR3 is CAPGWEGTRTDTQYF. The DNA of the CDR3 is TGTGCCCCTGGTTGGGAAGGGACGCGCACAGATACGCAGTATTTT.

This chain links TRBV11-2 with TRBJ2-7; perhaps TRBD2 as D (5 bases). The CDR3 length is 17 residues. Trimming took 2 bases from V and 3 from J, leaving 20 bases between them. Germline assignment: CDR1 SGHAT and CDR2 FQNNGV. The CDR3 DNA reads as TGTGCCAGCAGCTTACGGCCCCCCGGACTCGATCTCTACGAGCAGTACTTC. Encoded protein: CASSLRPPGLDLYEQYF.

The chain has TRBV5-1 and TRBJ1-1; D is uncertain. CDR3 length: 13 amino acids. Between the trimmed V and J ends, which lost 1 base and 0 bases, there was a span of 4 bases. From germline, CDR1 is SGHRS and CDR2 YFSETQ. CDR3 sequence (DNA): TGCGCCAGCAGCTTGACAGTGAACACTGAAGCTTTCTTT. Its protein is CASSLTVNTEAFF.

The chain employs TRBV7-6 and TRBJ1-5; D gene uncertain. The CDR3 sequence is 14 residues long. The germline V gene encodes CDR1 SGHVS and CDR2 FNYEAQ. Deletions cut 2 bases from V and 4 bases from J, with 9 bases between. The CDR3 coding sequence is TGTGCCAGCAGCTTAAAGCTCGGAAATCAGCCCCAGCATTTT. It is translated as CASSLKLGNQPQHF.

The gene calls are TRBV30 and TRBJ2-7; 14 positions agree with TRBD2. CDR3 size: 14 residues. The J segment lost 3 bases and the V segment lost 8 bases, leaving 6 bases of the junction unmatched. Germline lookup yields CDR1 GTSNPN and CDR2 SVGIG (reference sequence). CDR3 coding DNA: TGTGCCGGGACTAGCGGGAGTTTCGACTACGAGCAGTACTTC. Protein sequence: CAGTSGSFDYEQYF.

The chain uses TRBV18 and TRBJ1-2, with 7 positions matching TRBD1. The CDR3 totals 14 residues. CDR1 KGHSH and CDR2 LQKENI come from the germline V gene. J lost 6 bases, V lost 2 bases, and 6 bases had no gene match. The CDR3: CASSPSTGENGYTF. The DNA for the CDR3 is TGTGCCAGCTCACCAAGTACAGGGGAGAATGGCTACACCTTC.